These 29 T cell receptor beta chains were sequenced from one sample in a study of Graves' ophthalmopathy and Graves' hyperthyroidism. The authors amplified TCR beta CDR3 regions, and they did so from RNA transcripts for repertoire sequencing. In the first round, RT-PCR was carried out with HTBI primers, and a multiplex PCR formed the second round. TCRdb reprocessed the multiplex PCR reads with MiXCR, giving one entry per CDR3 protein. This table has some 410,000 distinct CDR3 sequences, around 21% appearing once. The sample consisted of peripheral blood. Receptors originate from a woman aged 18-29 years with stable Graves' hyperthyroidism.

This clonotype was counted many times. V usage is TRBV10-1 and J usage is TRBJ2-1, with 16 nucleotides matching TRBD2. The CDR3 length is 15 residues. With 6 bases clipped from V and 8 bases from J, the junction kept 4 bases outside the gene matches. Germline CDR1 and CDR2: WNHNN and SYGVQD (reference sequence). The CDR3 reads CASSGTSGRDHEQFF. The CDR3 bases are TGCGCCAGCAGCGGGACTAGCGGGAGGGACCATGAGCAGTTCTTC.

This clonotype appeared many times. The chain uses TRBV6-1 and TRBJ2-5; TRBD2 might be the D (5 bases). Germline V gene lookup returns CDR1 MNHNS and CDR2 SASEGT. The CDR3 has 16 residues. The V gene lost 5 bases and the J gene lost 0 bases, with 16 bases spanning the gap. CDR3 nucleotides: TGTGCCAGCAGTAGAAACGGGATAGGGTACCAAGAGACCCAGTACTTC. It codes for CASSRNGIGYQETQYF.

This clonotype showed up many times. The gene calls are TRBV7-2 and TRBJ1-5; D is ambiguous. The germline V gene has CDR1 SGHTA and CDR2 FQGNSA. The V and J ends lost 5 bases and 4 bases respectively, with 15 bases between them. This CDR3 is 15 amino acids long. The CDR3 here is CASSVTMGLNQPQHF. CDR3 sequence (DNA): TGTGCCAGCAGCGTTACGATGGGGTTAAATCAGCCCCAGCATTTT.

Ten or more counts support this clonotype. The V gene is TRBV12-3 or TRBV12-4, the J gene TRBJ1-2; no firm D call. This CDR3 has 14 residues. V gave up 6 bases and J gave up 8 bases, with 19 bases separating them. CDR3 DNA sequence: TGTGCCAGCAGCCCTACAAACGGATTTTTAGGCTACACCTTC. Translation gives CASSPTNGFLGYTF.

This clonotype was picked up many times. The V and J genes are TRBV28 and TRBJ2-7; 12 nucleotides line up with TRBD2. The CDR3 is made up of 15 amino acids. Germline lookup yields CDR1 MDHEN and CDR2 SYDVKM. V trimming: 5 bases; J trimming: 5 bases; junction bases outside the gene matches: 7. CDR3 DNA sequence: TGTGCCAGCAGTCGGCTAGCGGGAGGGCTCCACGAGCAGTACTTC. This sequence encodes CASSRLAGGLHEQYF.

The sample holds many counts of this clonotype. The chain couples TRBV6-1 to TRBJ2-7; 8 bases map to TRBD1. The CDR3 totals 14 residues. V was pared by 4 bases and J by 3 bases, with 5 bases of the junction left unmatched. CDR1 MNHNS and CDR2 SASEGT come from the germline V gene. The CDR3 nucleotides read TGTGCCAGCAGTGGGACAGGGAATAACTACGAGCAGTACTTC. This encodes CASSGTGNNYEQYF.

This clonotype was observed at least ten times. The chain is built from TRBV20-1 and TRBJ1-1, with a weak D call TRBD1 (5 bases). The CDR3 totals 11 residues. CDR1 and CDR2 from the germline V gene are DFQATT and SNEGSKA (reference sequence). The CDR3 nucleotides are TGCAGGGGGACCCTGAACACTGAAGCTTTCTTT. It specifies CRGTLNTEAFF.

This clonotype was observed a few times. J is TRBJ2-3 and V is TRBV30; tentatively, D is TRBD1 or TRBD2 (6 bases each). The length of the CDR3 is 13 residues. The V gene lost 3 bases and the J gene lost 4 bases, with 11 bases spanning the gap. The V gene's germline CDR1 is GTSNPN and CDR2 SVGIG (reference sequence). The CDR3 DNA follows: TGTGCCTGGAGGGGGGGCAGCGCAGATACGCAGTATTTT. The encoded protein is CAWRGGSADTQYF.

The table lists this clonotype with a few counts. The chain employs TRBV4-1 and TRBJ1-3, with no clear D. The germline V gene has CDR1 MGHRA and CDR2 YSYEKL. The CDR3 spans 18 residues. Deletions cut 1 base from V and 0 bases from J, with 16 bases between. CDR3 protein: CASSQGGRGQSSGNTIYF. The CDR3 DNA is TGCGCCAGCAGCCAAGGCGGCCGAGGGCAGAGCTCTGGAAACACCATATATTTT.

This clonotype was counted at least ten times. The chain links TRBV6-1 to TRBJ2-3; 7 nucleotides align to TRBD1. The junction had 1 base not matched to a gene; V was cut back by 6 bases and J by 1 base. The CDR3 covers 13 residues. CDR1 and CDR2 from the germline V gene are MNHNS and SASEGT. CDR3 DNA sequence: TGTGCCAGCAGAGGACAGGGCACAGATACGCAGTATTTT. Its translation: CASRGQGTDTQYF.

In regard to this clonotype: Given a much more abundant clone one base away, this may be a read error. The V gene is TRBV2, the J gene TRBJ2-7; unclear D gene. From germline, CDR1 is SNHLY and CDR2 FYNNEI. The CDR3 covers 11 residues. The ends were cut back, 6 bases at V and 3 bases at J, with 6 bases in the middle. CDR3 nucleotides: TGTGCCAGCAGCCAATACTACGAGCAGTACGTC. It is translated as CASSQYYEQYV.

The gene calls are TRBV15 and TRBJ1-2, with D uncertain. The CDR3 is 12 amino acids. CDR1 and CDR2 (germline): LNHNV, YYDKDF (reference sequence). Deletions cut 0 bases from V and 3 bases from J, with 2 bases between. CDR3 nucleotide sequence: TGTGCCACCAGCAGAGAGGACTATGGCTACACCTTC. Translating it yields CATSREDYGYTF.

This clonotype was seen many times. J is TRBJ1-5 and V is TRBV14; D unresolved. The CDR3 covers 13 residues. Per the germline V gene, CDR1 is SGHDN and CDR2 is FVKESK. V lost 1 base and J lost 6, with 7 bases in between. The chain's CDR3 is CASSQAMGQPQHF. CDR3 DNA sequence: TGTGCCAGCAGCCAAGCGATGGGTCAGCCCCAGCATTTT.

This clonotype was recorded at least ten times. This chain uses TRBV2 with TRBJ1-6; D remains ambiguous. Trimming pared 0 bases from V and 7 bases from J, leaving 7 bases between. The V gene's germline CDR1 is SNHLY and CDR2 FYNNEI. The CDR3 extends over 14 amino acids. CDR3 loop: CASSEAGSNSPLHF. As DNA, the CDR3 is TGTGCCAGCAGTGAAGCGGGCTCGAATTCACCCCTCCACTTT.

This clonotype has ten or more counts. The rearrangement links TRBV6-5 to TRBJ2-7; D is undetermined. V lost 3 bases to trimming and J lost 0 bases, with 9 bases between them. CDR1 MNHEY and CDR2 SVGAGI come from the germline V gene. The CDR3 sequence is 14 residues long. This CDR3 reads CASSYMPSSYEQYF. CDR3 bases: TGTGCCAGCAGTTATATGCCGAGCTCCTACGAGCAGTACTTC.

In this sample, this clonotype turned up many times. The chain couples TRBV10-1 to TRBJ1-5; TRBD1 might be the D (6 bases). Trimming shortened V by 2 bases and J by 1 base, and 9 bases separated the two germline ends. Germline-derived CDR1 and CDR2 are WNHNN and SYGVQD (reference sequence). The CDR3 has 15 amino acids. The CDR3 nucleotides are TGCGCCAGCAGTGAGACCGACAGGAGCAATCAGCCCCAGCATTTT. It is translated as CASSETDRSNQPQHF.

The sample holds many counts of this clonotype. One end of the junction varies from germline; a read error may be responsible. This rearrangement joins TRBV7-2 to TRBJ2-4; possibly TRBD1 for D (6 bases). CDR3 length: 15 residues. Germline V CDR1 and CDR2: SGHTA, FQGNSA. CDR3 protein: CASSLTQGVKNIKYF. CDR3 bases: TGTGCCAGCAGCTTAACACAGGGAGTCAAAAACATTAAGTACTTC.

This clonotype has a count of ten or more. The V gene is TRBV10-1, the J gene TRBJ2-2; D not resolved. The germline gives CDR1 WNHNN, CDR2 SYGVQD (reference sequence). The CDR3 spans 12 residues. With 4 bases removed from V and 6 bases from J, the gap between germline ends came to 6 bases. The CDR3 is CASSVGAGELFF. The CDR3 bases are TGCGCCAGCAGTGTCGGCGCCGGGGAGCTGTTTTTT.

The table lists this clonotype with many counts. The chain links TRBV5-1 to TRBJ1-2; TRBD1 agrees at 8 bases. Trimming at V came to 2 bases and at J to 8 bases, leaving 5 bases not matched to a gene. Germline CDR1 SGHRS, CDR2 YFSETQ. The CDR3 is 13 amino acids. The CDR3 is CASSLPGGAGYTF. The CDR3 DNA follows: TGCGCCAGCAGCTTACCAGGGGGCGCGGGCTACACCTTC.

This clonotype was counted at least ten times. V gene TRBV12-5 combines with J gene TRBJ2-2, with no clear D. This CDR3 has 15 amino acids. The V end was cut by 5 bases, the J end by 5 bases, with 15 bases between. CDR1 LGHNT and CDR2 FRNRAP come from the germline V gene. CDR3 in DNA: TGTGCTAGTGGTCCGCTCCCGATTCGGACCGGGGAGCTGTTTTTT. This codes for CASGPLPIRTGELFF. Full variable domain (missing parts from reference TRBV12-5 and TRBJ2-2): DARVTQTPRHKVTEMGQEVTMRCQPILGHNTVFWYRQTMMQGLELLAYFRNRAPLDDSGMPKDRFSAEMPDATLATLKIQPSEPRDSAVYFCASGPLPIRTGELFFGEGSRLTVL.

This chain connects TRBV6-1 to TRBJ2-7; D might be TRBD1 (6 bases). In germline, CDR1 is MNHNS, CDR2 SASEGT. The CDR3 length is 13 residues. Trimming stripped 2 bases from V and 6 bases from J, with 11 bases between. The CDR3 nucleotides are TGTGCCAGCAGTGAACAGGGGAGATTCGAGCAGTACTTC. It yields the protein CASSEQGRFEQYF.

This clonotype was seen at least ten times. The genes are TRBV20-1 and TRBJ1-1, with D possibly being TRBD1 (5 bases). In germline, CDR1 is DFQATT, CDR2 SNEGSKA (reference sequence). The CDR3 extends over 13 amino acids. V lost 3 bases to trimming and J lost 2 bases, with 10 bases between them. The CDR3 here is CSASWRGNTEAFF. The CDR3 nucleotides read TGCAGTGCTAGTTGGAGGGGAAACACTGAAGCTTTCTTT.

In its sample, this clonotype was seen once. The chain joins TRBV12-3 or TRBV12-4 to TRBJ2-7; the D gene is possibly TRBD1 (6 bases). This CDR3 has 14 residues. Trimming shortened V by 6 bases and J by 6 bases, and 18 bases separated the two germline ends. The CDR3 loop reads CASRQGVVNGEQYF. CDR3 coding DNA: TGTGCCAGCAGACAGGGAGTGGTCAATGGCGAGCAGTACTTC.

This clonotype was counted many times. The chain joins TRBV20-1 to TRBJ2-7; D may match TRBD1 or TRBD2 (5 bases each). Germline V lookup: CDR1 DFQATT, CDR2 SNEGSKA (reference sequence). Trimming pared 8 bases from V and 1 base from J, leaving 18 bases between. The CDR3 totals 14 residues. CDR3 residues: CSSRGLFSSYEQYF. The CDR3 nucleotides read TGCAGTTCGAGGGGTCTCTTTTCTTCCTACGAGCAGTACTTC.

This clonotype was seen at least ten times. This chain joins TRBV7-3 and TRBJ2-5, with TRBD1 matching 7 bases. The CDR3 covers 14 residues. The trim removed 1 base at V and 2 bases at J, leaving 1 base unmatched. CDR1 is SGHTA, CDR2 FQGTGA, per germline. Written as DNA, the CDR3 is TGTGCCAGCAGCTTAAAGGGACAGCAAGAGACCCAGTACTTC. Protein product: CASSLKGQQETQYF.

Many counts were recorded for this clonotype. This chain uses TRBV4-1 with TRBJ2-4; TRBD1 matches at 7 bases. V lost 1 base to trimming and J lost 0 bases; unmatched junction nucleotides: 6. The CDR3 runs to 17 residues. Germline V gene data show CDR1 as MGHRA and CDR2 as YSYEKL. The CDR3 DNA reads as TGCGCCAGCAGCCAAGGACTACAGGGGCTAGCCAAAAACATTCAGTACTTC. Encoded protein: CASSQGLQGLAKNIQYF.

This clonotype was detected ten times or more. The CDR3 DNA sequence: TGTGCCAGCAGTTTAGGGCTAGCGGGGAGCTCCTACGAGCAGTACTTC. Encoded protein: CASSLGLAGSSYEQYF. The chain joins TRBV28 to TRBJ2-7, with 9 bases fitting TRBD2. This CDR3 has 16 residues. Germline CDR1 and CDR2: MDHEN and SYDVKM. Trimming at V came to 2 bases and at J to 0 bases, leaving 5 bases not matched to a gene.

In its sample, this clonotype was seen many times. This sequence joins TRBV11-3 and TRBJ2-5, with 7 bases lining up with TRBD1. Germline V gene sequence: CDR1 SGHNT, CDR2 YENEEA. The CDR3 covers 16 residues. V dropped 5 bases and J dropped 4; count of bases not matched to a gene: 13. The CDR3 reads CASSLGITGAAETQYF. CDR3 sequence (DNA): TGTGCCAGCAGCCTAGGAATTACAGGGGCGGCAGAGACCCAGTACTTC.

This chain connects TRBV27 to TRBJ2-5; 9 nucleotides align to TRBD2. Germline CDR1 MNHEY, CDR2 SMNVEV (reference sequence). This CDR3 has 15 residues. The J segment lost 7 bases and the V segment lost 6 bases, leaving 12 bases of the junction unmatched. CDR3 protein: CASSALAGVPGTQYF. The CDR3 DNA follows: TGTGCCAGCAGCGCACTAGCGGGCGTCCCTGGGACCCAGTACTTC.